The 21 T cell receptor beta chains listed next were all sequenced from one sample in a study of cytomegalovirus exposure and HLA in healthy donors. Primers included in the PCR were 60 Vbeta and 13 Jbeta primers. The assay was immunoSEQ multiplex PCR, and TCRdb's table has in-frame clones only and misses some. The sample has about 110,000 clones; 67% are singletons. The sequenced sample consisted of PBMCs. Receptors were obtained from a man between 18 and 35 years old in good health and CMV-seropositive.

The CDR3, as DNA: TGTGCCAGCAGCTTAGCGAGGAACACTGAAGCTTTCTTT. It is translated as CASSLARNTEAFF. The chain has TRBV7-2 and TRBJ1-1; no firm D call. Germline V gene lookup returns CDR1 SGHTA and CDR2 FQGNSA. The CDR3 contains 13 residues. V was cut by 0 bases and J by 1 base, with 3 bases left in between.

The DNA for the CDR3 is TGTGCCAGCAGTTTACGGTATCAGCGGGGGGCCACCTACAATGAGCAGTTCTTC. This translates into CASSLRYQRGATYNEQFF. The chain is built from TRBV27 and TRBJ2-1; 9 bases line up with TRBD2. V gave up 2 bases and J gave up 2 bases; unmatched junction bases: 10. The V gene's germline CDR1 is MNHEY and CDR2 SMNVEV (reference sequence). CDR3 length equals 18 residues.

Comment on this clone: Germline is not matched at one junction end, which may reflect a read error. In nucleotides, the CDR3 is TGCTGTATTGGAGGCTCCTATAATTCACCCCTCCACTTT. Its translation: CCIGGSYNSPLHF. V is TRBV6-1 and J is TRBJ1-6; D unclear. The V gene's germline CDR1 is MNHNS and CDR2 SASEGT. The CDR3 is 13 residues long.

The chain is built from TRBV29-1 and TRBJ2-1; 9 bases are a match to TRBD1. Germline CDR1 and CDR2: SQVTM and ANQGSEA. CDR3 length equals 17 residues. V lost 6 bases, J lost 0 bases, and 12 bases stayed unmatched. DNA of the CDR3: TGCAGCGTCCCGGGACAGGGCTATTATAGCTCCTACAATGAGCAGTTCTTC. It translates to CSVPGQGYYSSYNEQFF.

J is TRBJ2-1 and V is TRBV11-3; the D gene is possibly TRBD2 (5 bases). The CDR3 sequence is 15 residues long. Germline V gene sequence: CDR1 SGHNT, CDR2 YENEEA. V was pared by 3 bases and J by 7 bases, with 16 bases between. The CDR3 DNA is TGTGCCAGCAGCTTGGTAGCTAGCAGAGAGAATGAGCAGTTCTTC. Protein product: CASSLVASRENEQFF.

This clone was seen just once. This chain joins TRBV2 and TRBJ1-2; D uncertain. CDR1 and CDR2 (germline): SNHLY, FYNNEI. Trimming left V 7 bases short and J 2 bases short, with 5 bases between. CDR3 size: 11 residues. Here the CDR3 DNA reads TGTGCCAGCACACTGAACTATGGCTACACCTTC. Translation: CASTLNYGYTF.

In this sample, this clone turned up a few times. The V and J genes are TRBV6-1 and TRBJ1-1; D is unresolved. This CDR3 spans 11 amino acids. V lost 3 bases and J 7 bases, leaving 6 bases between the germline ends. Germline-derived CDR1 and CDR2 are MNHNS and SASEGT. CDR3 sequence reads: CASSDAGEAFF. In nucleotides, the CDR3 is TGTGCCAGCAGTGATGCAGGTGAAGCTTTCTTT.

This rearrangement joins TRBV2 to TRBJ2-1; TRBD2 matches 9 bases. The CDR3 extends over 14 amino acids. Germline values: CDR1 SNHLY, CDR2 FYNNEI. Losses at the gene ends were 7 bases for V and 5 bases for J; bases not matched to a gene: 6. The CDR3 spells CASTFSGGHNEQFF. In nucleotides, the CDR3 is TGTGCCAGCACTTTTAGCGGGGGCCACAATGAGCAGTTCTTC.

The CDR3 sequence: CASSYIGTGNTDTQYF. The CDR3, as DNA: TGTGCCAGCAGTTACATCGGGACAGGGAACACAGATACGCAGTATTTT. The rearrangement links TRBV6-6 to TRBJ2-3, with 9 bases matching TRBD1. Germline loops: CDR1 MNHNY, CDR2 SVGAGI (reference sequence). V lost 2 bases, J lost 2 bases, and 5 bases stayed unmatched. CDR3 length equals 16 residues.

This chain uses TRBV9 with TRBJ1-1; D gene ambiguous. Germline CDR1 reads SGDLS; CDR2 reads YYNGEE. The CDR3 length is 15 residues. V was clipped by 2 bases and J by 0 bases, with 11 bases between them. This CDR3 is CASSVFDSMNTEAFF. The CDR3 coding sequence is TGTGCCAGCAGCGTTTTTGACTCGATGAACACTGAAGCTTTCTTT. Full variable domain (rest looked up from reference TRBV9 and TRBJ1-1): DSGVTQTPKHLITATGQRVTLRCSPRSGDLSVYWYQQSLDQGLQFLIQYYNGEERAKGNILERFSAQQFPDLHSELNLSSLELGDSALYFCASSVFDSMNTEAFFGQGTRLTVV.

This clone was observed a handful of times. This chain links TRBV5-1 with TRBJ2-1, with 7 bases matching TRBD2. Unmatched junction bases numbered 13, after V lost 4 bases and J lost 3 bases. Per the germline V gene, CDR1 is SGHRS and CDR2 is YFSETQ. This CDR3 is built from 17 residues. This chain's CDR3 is CASSHALAAISYNEQFF. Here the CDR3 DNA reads TGCGCCAGCAGCCATGCCCTAGCGGCTATAAGCTACAATGAGCAGTTCTTC. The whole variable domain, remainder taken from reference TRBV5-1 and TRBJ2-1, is KAGVTQTPRYLIKTRGQQVTLSCSPISGHRSVSWYQQTPGQGLQFLFEYFSETQRNKGNFPGRFSGRQFSNSRSEMNVSTLELGDSALYLCASSHALAAISYNEQFFGPGTRLTVL.

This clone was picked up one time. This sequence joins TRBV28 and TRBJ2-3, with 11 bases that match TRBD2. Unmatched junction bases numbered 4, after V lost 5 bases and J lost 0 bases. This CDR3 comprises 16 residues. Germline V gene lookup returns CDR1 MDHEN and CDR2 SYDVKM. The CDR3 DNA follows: TGTGCCAGCAGTCCACGACTAGCGGGGAGCACAGATACGCAGTATTTT. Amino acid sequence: CASSPRLAGSTDTQYF.

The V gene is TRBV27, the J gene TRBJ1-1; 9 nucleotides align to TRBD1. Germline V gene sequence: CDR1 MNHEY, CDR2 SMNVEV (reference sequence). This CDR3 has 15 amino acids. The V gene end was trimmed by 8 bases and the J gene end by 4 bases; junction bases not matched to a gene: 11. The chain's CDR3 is CASGTHRGQGTEAFF. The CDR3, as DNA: TGTGCCAGCGGAACCCACAGGGGGCAGGGCACTGAAGCTTTCTTT.

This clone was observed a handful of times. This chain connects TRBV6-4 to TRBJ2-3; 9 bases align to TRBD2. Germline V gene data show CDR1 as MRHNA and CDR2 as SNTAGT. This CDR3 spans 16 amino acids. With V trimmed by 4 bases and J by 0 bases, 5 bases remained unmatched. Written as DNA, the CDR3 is TGTGCCAGCAGTGCTCAGCGGGGGGTTAGCACAGATACGCAGTATTTT. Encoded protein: CASSAQRGVSTDTQYF.

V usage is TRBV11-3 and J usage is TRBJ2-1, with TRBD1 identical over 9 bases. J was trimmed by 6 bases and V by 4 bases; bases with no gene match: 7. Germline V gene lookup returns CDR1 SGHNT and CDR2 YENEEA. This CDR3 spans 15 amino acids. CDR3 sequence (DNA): TGTGCCAGCAGCTCCCGGGACAGGGCTTTCAATGAGCAGTTCTTC. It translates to CASSSRDRAFNEQFF.

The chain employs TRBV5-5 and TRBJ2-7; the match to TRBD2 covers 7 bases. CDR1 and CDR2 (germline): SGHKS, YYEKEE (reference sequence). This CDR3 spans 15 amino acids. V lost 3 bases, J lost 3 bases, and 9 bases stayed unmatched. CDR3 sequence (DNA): TGTGCCAGCAGCTCCCGGGAGGCCAAGGGCTACGAGCAGTACTTC. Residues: CASSSREAKGYEQYF. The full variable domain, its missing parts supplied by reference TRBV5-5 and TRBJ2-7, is DAGVTQSPTHLIKTRGQQVTLRCSPISGHKSVSWYQQVLGQGPQFIFQYYEKEERGRGNFPDRFSARQFPNYSSELNVNALLLGDSALYLCASSSREAKGYEQYFGPGTRLTVT.

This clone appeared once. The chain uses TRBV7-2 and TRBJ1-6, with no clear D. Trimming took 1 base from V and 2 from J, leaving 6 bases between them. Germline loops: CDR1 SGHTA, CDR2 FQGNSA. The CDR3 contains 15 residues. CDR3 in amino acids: CASSLVSAYNSPLHF. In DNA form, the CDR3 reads TGTGCCAGCAGCTTAGTCTCGGCCTATAATTCACCCCTCCACTTT. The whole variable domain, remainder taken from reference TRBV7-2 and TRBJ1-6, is GAGVSQSPSNKVTEKGKDVELRCDPISGHTALYWYRQSLGQGLEFLIYFQGNSAPDKSGLPSDRFSAERTGGSVSTLTIQRTQQEDSAVYLCASSLVSAYNSPLHFGNGTRLTVT.

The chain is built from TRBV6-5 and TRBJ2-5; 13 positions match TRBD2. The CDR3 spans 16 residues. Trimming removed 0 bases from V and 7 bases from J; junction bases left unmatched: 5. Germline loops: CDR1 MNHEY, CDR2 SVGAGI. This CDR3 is CASSYSLAGGWATQYF. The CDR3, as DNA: TGTGCCAGCAGTTACTCACTAGCGGGGGGGTGGGCGACCCAGTACTTC.

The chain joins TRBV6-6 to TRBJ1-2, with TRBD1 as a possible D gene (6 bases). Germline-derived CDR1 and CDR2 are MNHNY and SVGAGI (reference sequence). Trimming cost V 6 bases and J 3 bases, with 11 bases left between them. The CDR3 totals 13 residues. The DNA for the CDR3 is TGTGCCAGCAGAGTCGGACAGCACTATGGCTACACCTTC. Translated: CASRVGQHYGYTF.

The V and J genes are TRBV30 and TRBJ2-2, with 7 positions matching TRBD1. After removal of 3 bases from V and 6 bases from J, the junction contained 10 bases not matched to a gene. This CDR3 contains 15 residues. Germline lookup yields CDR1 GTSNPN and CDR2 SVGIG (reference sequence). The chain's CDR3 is CAWRRGPNPAGELFF. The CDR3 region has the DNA TGTGCCTGGAGGAGGGGGCCCAACCCGGCCGGGGAGCTGTTTTTT.

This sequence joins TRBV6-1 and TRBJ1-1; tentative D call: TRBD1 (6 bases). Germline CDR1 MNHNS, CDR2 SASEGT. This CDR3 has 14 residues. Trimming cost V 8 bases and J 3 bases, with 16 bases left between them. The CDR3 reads CASQTTGSYTEAFF. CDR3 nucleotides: TGTGCCAGCCAAACAACAGGGTCGTACACTGAAGCTTTCTTT.